Listed below are T cell receptor beta chains from one sample, sequenced in a study of blood T cell repertoires in COVID-19. The assay was immunoSEQ multiplex PCR, and TCRdb's table has in-frame clones only and misses some. The sample has roughly 150,000 clones, about four fifths seen once. The sequenced sample was peripheral blood. The receptors stem from a man between 65 and 85 years old with active or convalescent COVID-19. Each CDR3 is given with its conserved first and last residue. A D gene is named only where the DNA matches it firmly.

TRBJ2-2,.,TRBV11-2,CASSSYKGAGELFF,TGTGCCAGCAGCTCGTACAAGGGGGCCGGGGAGCTGTTTTTT
TRBJ2-1,TRBD2,TRBV4-3,CASSQDSGGEQFF,TGCGCCAGCAGCCAAGACTCGGGAGGTGAGCAGTTCTTC
TRBJ1-5,.,TRBV30,CAWSVGGNDNQPQHF,TGTGCCTGGAGTGTAGGGGGTAACGACAATCAGCCCCAGCATTTT
TRBJ1-1,.,TRBV30,CACWERKTEAFF,TGTGCCTGTTGGGAGAGAAAGACTGAAGCTTTCTTT
TRBJ2-3,.,TRBV5-1,CASSFESGTQYF,TGCGCCAGCAGCTTTGAATCGGGTACGCAGTATTTT
TRBJ1-5,.,TRBV7-8,CASSLSPSEQPQHF,TGTGCCAGCAGCTTATCCCCCTCGGAGCAGCCCCAGCATTTT
TRBJ2-4,.,TRBV5-1,CASSLDRNIQYF,TGCGCCAGCAGCTTGGACAGAAACATTCAGTACTTC
TRBJ2-1,TRBD2,TRBV27,CASSPRTSGNEQFF,TGTGCCAGCAGCCCTAGGACTAGCGGCAATGAGCAGTTCTTC
TRBJ1-2,.,TRBV28,CASRIRGRVGDYGYTF,TGTGCCAGCAGGATCAGGGGAAGGGTCGGCGACTATGGCTACACCTTC
TRBJ2-1,TRBD2,TRBV7-2,CASSLALAGGHNEQFF,TGTGCCAGCAGCTTAGCGCTTGCGGGAGGGCACAATGAGCAGTTCTTC